This T cell receptor beta chain derives from a study of regulatory T cells in long-lasting Graves disease. Arm-PCR of CDR3 regions and iRepertoire HTBI primers were used to build TCR beta libraries. One entry per CDR3 protein, called by TCRdb with MiXCR from the multiplex PCR reads. The table lists fewer than 650,000 distinct CDR3 sequences, roughly 15% of them singletons, with about 12% in the top ten. In its sample, this clonotype was seen many times. In germline, CDR1 is LGHDT, CDR2 YNNKEL (reference sequence). The CDR3 is made up of 17 amino acids. V lost 0 bases and J lost 1, with 14 bases in between. Time point described: newly diagnosed GD, antithyroid drugs for less than 3 months. Isolated PBMC RNA provided the starting material for the TCR library. These data were also filed under a second study, of T cells in Graves' hyperthyroidism and ophthalmopathy. That paper notes: TCR CDR3 regions were first amplified by RT-PCR with HTBI primers.

This sequence originates from a man in his late teens or twenties with Graves disease. The chain combines TRBV3-1 with TRBJ2-3; D is perhaps TRBD2 (5 bases). Here the sequenced sample was peripheral blood mononuclear cells (PBMCs), taken at new diagnosis, from a patient treated with antithyroid drugs. CDR3 amino acids: CASSQDVSGAGTDTQYF. The CDR3 nucleotides read TGTGCCAGCAGCCAAGATGTCAGCGGAGCGGGCACAGATACGCAGTATTTT.